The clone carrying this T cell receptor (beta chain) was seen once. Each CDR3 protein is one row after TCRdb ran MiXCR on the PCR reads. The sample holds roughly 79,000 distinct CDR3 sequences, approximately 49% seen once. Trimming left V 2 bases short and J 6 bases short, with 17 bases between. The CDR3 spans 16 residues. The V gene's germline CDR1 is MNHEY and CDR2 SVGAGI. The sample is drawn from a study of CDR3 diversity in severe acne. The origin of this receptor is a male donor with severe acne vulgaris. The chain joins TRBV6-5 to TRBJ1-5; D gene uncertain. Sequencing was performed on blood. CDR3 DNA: TGTGCCAGCAGTTACCTCTTACCGGCAGCGGGTCAGCCCCAGCATTTT. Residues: CASSYLLPAAGQPQHF.